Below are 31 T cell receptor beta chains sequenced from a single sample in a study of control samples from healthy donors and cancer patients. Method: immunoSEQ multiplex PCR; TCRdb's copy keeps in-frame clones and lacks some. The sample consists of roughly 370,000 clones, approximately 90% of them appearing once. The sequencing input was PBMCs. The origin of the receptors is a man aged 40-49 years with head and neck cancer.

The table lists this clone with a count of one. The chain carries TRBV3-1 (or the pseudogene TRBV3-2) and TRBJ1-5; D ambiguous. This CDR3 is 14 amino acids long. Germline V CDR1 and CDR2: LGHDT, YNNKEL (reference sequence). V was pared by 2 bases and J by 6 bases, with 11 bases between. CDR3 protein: CASSQRGPRQPQHF. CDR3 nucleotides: TGTGCCAGCAGCCAAAGAGGGCCCCGTCAGCCCCAGCATTTT.

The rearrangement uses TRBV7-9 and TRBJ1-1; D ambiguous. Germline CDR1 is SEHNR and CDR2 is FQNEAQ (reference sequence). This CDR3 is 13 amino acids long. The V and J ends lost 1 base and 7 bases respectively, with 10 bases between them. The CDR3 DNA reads TGTGCCAGCAGCTTAGGCTTAACGGGTGAAGCTTTCTTT. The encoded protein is CASSLGLTGEAFF.

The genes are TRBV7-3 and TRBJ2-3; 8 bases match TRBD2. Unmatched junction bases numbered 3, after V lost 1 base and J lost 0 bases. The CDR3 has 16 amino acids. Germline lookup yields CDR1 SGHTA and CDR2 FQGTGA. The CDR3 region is CASSLITGGSTDTQYF. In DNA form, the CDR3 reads TGTGCCAGCAGCTTAATCACGGGGGGGAGCACAGATACGCAGTATTTT.

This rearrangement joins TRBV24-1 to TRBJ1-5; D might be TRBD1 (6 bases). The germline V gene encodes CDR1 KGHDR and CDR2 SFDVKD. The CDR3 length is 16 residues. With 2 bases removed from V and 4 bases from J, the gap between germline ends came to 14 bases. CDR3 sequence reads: CATSDSGVRLNQPQHF. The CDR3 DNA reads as TGTGCCACCAGTGATTCAGGGGTACGGTTAAATCAGCCCCAGCATTTT.

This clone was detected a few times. CDR3 bases: TGCGCCAGCAGTGACAATTTGTATCAGCCCCAGCATTTT. Translation gives CASSDNLYQPQHF. V is TRBV10-2 and J is TRBJ1-5; D not certain. This CDR3 comprises 13 residues. V was cut by 3 bases and J by 5 bases, with 8 bases left in between. The germline V gene has CDR1 WSHSY and CDR2 SAAADI.

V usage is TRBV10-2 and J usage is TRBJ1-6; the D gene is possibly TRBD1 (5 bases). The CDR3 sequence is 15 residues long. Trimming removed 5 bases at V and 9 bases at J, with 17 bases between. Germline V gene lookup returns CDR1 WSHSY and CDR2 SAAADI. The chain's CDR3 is CASSFSGQGGSPLHF. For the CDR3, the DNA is TGCGCCAGCAGTTTCTCTGGCCAGGGAGGTTCACCCCTCCACTTT.

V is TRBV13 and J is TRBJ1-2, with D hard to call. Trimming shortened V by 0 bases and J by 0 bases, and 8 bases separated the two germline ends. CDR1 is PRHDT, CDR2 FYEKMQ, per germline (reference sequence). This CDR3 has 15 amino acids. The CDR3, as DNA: TGTGCCAGCAGCTTAGGCAAGTCAACTAACTATGGCTACACCTTC. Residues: CASSLGKSTNYGYTF.

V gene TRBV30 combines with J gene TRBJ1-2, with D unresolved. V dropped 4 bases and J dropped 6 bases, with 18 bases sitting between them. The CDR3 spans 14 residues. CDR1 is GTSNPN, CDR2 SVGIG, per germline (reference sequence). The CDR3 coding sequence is TGTGCCTGGACGCCCGGGCCCAACGTAGATGGCTACACCTTC. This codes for CAWTPGPNVDGYTF.

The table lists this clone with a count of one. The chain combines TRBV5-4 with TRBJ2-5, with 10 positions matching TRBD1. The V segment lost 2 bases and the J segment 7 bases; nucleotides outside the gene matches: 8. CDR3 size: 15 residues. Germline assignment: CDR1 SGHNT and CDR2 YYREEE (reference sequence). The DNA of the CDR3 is TGTGCCAGCAGCTTTTATCGGACAGGGGGTGGGACCCAGTACTTC. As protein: CASSFYRTGGGTQYF.

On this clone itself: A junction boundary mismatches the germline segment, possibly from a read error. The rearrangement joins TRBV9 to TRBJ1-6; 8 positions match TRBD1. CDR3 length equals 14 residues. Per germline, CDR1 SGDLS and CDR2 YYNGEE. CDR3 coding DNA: TGTGCCAGCAACGATCAGGGGGCGAATTCACCCCCCCACTTT. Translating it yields CASNDQGANSPPHF.

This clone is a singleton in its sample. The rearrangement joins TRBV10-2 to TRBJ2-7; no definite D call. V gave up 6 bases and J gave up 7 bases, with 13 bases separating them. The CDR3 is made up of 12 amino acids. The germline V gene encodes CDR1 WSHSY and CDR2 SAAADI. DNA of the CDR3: TGCGCCAGCAGGGAAGACTCCCCGGAGCAGTACTTC. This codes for CASREDSPEQYF.

For the CDR3, the DNA is TGTGCCAGCAGTTACTCGACAGGTAGCACCGGGGAGCTGTTTTTT. This codes for CASSYSTGSTGELFF. J is TRBJ2-2 and V is TRBV6-6; possible D gene TRBD1, 6 bases. Trimming left V 0 bases short and J 4 bases short, with 9 bases between. There are 15 residues in the CDR3. Per the germline V gene, CDR1 is MNHNY and CDR2 is SVGAGI (reference sequence).

The CDR3 sequence is CASSLGTGRQFF. In nucleotides, the CDR3 is TGTGCCAGCAGCTTAGGTACGGGACGACAGTTCTTC. This chain uses TRBV7-2 with TRBJ2-1, with D perhaps TRBD1 or TRBD2 (5 bases each). V gave up 1 base and J gave up 13 bases, with 11 bases separating them. The CDR3 is 12 amino acids. CDR1 SGHTA and CDR2 FQGNSA come from the germline V gene.

The CDR3 DNA follows: TGTGCCAGTAGCGACAGTGTTGGCGCGAGCGAGCAGTACTTC. Amino acids: CASSDSVGASEQYF. V gene TRBV19 combines with J gene TRBJ2-7, with a possible D match to TRBD1 (5 bases). CDR3 length: 14 residues. Germline assignment: CDR1 LNHDA and CDR2 SQIVND (reference sequence). V lost 6 bases and J lost 6, with 18 bases in between.

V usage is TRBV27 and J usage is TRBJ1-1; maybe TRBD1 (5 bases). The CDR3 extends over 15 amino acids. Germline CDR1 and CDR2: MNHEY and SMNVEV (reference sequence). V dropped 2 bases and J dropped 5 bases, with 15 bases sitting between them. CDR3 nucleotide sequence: TGTGCCAGCAGTTTAATGGACATACCGTCGACTGAAGCTTTCTTT. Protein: CASSLMDIPSTEAFF.

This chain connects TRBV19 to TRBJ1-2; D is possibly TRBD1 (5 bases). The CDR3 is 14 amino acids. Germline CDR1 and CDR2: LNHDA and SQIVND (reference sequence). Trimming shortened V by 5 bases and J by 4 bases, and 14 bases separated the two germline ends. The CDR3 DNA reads TGTGCCAGTAGTGAGACAGCCGCGTTCTATGGCTACACCTTC. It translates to CASSETAAFYGYTF.

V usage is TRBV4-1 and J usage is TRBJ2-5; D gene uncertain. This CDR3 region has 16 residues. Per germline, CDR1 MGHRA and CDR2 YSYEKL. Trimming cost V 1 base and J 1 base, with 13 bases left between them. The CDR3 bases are TGCGCCAGCAGCCAAGGGACCGGTGGGGTCCAAGAGACCCAGTACTTC. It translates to CASSQGTGGVQETQYF.

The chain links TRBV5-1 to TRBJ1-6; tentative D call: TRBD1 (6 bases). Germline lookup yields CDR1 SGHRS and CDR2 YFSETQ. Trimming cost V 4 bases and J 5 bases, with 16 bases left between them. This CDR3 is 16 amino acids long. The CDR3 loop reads CASSIQGGGNNSPLHF. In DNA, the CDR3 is TGCGCCAGCAGCATACAGGGTGGAGGAAATAATTCACCCCTCCACTTT.

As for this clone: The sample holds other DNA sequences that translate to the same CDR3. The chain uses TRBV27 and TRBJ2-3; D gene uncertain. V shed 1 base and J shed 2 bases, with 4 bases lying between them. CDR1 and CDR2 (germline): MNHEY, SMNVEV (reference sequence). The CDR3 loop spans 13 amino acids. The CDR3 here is CASSLLTTDTQYF. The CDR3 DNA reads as TGTGCCAGCAGTTTATTAACCACAGATACGCAGTATTTT.

The CDR3 spells CASSLAEGGPNTEAFF. CDR3 coding DNA: TGCGCCAGCAGCTTGGCCGAGGGTGGACCGAACACTGAAGCTTTCTTT. The chain has TRBV5-1 and TRBJ1-1, with D unresolved. This CDR3 contains 16 residues. Germline V lookup: CDR1 SGHRS, CDR2 YFSETQ. With 0 bases removed from V and 1 base from J, the gap between germline ends came to 13 bases.

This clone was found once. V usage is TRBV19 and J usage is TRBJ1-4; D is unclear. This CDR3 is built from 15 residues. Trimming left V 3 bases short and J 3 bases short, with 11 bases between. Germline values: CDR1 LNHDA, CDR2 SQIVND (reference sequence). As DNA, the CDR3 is TGTGCCAGTAGTATTTCTCCCGGATCTAATGAAAAACTGTTTTTT. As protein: CASSISPGSNEKLFF.

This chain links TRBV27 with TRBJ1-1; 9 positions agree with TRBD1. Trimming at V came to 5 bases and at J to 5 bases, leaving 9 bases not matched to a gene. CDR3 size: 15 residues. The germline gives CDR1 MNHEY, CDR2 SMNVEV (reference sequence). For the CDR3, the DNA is TGTGCCAGCAGTACCGGAACAGGGGGCGGGACTGAAGCTTTCTTT. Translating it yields CASSTGTGGGTEAFF.

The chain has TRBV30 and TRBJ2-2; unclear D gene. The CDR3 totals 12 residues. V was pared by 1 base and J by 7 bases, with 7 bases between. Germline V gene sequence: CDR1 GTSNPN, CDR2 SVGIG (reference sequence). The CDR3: CAWSAGDGELFF. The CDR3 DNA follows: TGTGCCTGGAGTGCCGGTGACGGGGAGCTGTTTTTT.

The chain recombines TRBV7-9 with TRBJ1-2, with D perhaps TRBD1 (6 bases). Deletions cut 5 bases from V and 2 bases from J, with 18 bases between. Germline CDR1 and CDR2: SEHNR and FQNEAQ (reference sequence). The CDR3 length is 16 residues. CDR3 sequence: CASSPPGGGPNYGYTF. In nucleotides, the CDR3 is TGTGCCAGCAGCCCCCCTGGTGGGGGCCCAAACTATGGCTACACCTTC.

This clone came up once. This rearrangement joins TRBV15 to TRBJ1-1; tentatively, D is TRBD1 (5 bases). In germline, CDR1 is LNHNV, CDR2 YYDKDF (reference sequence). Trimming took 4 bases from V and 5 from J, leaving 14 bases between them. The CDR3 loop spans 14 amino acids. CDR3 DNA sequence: TGTGCCACCAGCAAGACAGTCAGAAGGACTGAAGCTTTCTTT. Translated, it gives CATSKTVRRTEAFF.

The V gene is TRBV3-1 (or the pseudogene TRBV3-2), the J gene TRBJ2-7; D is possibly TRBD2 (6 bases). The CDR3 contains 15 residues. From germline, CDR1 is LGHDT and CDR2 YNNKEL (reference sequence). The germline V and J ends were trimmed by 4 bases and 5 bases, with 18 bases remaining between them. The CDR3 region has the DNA TGTGCCAGCAGCCCAAGGAGGGCCTACCTGCACGAGCAGTACTTC. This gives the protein CASSPRRAYLHEQYF.

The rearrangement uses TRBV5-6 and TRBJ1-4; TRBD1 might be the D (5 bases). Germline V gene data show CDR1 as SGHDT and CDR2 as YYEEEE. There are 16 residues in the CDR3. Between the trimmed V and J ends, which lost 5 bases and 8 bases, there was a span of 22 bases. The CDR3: CASRVMRQRGKEKLFF. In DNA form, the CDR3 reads TGTGCCAGCAGGGTGATGCGACAGCGGGGCAAGGAAAAACTGTTTTTT.

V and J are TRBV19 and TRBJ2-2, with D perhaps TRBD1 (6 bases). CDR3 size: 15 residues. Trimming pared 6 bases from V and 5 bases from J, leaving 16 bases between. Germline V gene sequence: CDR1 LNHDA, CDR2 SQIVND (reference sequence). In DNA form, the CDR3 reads TGTGCCAGTAGGCTAGGGACATGGAGTACCGGGGAGCTGTTTTTT. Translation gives CASRLGTWSTGELFF. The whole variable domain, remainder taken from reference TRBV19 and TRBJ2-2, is DGGITQSPKYLFRKEGQNVTLSCEQNLNHDAMYWYRQDPGQGLRLIYYSQIVNDFQKGDIAEGYSVSREKKESFPLTVTSAQKNPTAFYLCASRLGTWSTGELFFGEGSRLTVL.

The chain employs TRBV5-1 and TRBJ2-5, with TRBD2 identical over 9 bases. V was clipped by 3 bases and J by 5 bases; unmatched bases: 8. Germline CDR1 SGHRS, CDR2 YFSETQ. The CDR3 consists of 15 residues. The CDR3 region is CASSSPSSGAETQYF. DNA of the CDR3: TGCGCCAGCAGCTCACCCTCTAGCGGGGCGGAGACCCAGTACTTC.

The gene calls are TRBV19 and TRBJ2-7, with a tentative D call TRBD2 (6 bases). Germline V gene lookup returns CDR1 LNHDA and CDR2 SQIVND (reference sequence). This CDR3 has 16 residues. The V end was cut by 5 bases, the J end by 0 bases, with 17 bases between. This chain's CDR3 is CASSRLGGGPSYEQYF. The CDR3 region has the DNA TGTGCCAGTAGTCGCCTGGGTGGAGGGCCCTCCTACGAGCAGTACTTC.

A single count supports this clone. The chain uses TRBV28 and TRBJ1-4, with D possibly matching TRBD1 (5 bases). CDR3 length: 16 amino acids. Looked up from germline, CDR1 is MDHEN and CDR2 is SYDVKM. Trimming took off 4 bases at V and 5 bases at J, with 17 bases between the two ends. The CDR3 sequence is CASSSRGGIGNEKLFF. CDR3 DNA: TGTGCCAGCAGTTCCCGGGGCGGAATTGGCAATGAAAAACTGTTTTTT.